These T cell receptor beta chains were read from a single sample in a study of patients and donors after allogeneic stem cell transplantation. TCRdb fed the RT-PCR reads into MiXCR, producing one record per CDR3 protein. The table records fewer than 12,000 distinct CDR3 sequences, less than 25% of them present only once. Specimen: blood, either unsorted or a sorted T cell fraction (not recorded which). These receptors originate from a human donor who was either an allogeneic HSCT recipient or a stem cell or donor lymphocyte infusion donor (not recorded which). It is not recorded whose cells these are; they may come from a transplant donor. The CDR3 runs from the conserved cysteine through the conserved F or W. The order of the fields is CDR3 length, V gene, J gene, CDR3 protein.

14	TRBV7-9	TRBJ1-2	CASSRSRREGGYTF
16	TRBV5-1	TRBJ1-6	CASSLPGDRGNSPLHF
15	TRBV6-5	TRBJ1-6	CASSYSGSSNSPLHF
17	TRBV7-6	TRBJ1-1	CASSLVAGAGMNTEAFF
14	TRBV12-3/TRBV12-4	TRBJ2-7	CASSSTTGGYEQYF
13	TRBV18	TRBJ1-1	CASSLDKEVEAFF
17	TRBV3-1	TRBJ2-1	CASSQGELAPSRNEQFF
14	TRBV5-1	TRBJ2-7	CASSLVGGSYEQYF
12	TRBV12-3/TRBV12-4	TRBJ1-2	CASSLGSRRYTF
16	TRBV9	TRBJ2-5	CASSVVASGGQETQYF
13	TRBV6-4	TRBJ2-1	CASSVQVYNEQFF
15	TRBV6-4	TRBJ1-5	CASSDSGPHDPPQHF
15	TRBV30	TRBJ2-1	CAWSDGSDSYNEQFF
12	TRBV19	TRBJ2-7	CASSISGNEQYF
15	TRBV7-9	TRBJ1-3	CASRPTGGTGNTIYF
16	TRBV6-5	TRBJ2-3	CASSSGTETSTDTQYF
18	TRBV6-2/TRBV6-3	TRBJ1-1	CASSYRSLVGGLNTEAFF
17	TRBV14	TRBJ2-1	CASSSRDRLAGVNEQFF
15	TRBV2	TRBJ1-6	CASSEQGRGNSPLHF
14	TRBV6-6	TRBJ1-2	CASTPTTSNYGYTF
16	TRBV12-3/TRBV12-4	TRBJ1-2	CASSFYPQGPSYGYTF
16	TRBV3-1	TRBJ1-6	CASRAGQGTDNSPLHF
14	TRBV6-5	TRBJ1-1	CASSYRHRNTEAFF
14	TRBV27	TRBJ1-2	CASSFFASADGYTF
16	TRBV9	TRBJ2-1	CASSVSGGDYYNEQFF
13	TRBV13	TRBJ1-1	CASSLRGYTEAFF
16	TRBV7-2	TRBJ1-3	CASSSPGMRSGNTIYF
14	TRBV10-3	TRBJ1-1	CAISATGGRTEAFF
16	TRBV4-2	TRBJ2-2	CASSHTGTANTGELFF
13	TRBV30	TRBJ1-6	CAWGGSDRTPLHF
16	TRBV11-1	TRBJ1-3	CASSVAAGNSGNTIYF
13	TRBV2	TRBJ2-7	CASSGDRVYEQYF
14	TRBV5-1	TRBJ2-7	CASSLTGPNYEQYF
14	TRBV4-1	TRBJ2-2	CASSGQGSTGELFF
17	TRBV20-1	TRBJ2-1	CSARGRTGQAERNEQFF
14	TRBV5-6	TRBJ1-1	CASSLLRDRVEAFF
16	TRBV5-1	TRBJ2-5	CASSLAITGVKETQYF
13	TRBV4-3	TRBJ2-2	CASSQENTGELFF
13	TRBV18	TRBJ2-7	CASSPSQGDEQYF
17	TRBV7-9	TRBJ1-6	CASSLVDSPSYNSPLHF
16	TRBV11-2	TRBJ2-1	CASSFQETSGYNEQFF
15	TRBV6-5	TRBJ2-7	CASSYSRVRGYEQYF
16	TRBV28	TRBJ1-3	CASSPSTGRTGNTIYF
16	TRBV7-2	TRBJ2-5	CASSLALAGGQETQYF
14	TRBV6-1	TRBJ1-6	CAGNAGQFNSPLHF
14	TRBV20-1	TRBJ1-4	CSARTRTSNEKLFF
11	TRBV6-1	TRBJ1-1	CASNNRGEAFF
16	TRBV15	TRBJ1-5	CATSRAGVGYDQPQHF